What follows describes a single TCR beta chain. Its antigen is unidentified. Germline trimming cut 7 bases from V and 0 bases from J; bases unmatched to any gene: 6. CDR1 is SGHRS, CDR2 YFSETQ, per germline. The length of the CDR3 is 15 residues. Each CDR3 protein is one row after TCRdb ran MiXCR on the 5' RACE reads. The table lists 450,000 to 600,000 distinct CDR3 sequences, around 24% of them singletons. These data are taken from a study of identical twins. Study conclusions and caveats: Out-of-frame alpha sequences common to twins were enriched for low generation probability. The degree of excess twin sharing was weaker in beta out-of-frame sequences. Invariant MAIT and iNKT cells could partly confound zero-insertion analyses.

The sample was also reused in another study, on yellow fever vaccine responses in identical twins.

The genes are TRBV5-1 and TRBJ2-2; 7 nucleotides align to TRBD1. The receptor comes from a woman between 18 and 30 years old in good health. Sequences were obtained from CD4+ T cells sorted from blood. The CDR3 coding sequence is TGCGCCAGCCGGGGACAGCATGCGAACACCGGGGAGCTGTTTTTT. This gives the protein CASRGQHANTGELFF.